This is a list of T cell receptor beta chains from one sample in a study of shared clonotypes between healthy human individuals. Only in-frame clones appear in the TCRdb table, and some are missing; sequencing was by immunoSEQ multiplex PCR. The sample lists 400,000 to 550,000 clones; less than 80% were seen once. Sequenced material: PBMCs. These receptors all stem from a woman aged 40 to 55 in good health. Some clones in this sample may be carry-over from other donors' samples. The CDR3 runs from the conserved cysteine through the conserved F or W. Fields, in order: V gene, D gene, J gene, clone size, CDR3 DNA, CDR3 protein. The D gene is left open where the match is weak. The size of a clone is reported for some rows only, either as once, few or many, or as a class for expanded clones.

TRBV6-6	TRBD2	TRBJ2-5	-	TGTGCCAGCTCCACGAGGAGGGGAGGGCAGACCCAGTACTTC	CASSTRRGGQTQYF
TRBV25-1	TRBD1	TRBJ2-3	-	TGTGCCAGCAGTGTACGACAGGGGACAGGGGTCACAGATACGCAGTATTTT	CASSVRQGTGVTDTQYF
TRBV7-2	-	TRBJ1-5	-	TGTGCCAGCAGCTTAGGTGTTCGCAATCAGCCCCAGCATTTT	CASSLGVRNQPQHF
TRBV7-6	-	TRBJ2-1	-	TGTGCCAGCAGCTACCAGCGGGTGTCCTACAATGAGCAGTTCTTC	CASSYQRVSYNEQFF
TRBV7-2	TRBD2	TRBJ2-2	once	TGTGCCAGCAGCTATACTAGCGACACGAACACCGGGGAGCTGTTTTTT	CASSYTSDTNTGELFF
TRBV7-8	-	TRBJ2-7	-	TGTGCCAGCAGCCACCCAGGGTCTTACGAGCAGTACTTC	CASSHPGSYEQYF
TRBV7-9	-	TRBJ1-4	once	TGTGCCAGCAGCCCCTGGGACGGAAACGAAAAACTGTTTTTT	CASSPWDGNEKLFF
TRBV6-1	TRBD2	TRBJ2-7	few	TGTGCCAGCAGTGCTCGATGGGGCAGGGAGGGCTACGAGCAGTACTTC	CASSARWGREGYEQYF
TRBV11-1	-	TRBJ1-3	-	TGTGCCAGCAGCAGGGACTCTGGAAACACCATATATTTT	CASSRDSGNTIYF
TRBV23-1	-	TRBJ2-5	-	TGCGCCAGCAGAGAACCCAACGACTGTTCGGAGACCCAGTACTTC	CASREPNDCSETQYF
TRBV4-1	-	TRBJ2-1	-	TGCGCCAGCAGCCAAGCGGAACAAGCCGGAAGCTCCTACAATGAGCAGTTCTTC	CASSQAEQAGSSYNEQFF
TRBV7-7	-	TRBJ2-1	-	TGTGCCAGCAGCCCGAGTGTGAGAGCTCCCTACAATGAGCAGTTCTTC	CASSPSVRAPYNEQFF
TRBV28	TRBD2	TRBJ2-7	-	TGTGCCAGCAGTTTGTTAAAACTAGCGGTTTCCTACGAGCAGTACTTC	CASSLLKLAVSYEQYF
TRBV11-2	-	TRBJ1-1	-	TGTGCCAGCAGCCGAGGGGTTTACGGCACTGAAGCTTTCTTT	CASSRGVYGTEAFF
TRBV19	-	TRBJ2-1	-	TGTGCCAGTTCCAAACAGGGTCCCCCCTTAACGGAGCAGTTCTTC	CASSKQGPPLTEQFF
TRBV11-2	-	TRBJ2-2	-	TGTGCCAGCAGCGACGTCGTGGGATACACCGGGGAGCTGTTTTTT	CASSDVVGYTGELFF
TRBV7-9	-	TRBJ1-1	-	TGTGCCAGCAGAGACAGGAGCACTGAAGCTTTCTTT	CASRDRSTEAFF
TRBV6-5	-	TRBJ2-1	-	TGTGCCAGCAGTTCCCTTGGACCGCACGGTGAGCAGTTCTTC	CASSSLGPHGEQFF
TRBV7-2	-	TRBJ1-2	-	TGTGCCAGCAGCTTAGAAGGGCACGGCTACACCTTC	CASSLEGHGYTF
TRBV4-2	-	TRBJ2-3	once	TGTGCCAGCAGCCAAGATCTAAGCGGCACAGATACGCAGTATTTT	CASSQDLSGTDTQYF
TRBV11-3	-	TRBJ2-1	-	TGTGCCAGCAGCAAACGTCAAGCGGGCTCCTACAATGAGCAGTTCTTC	CASSKRQAGSYNEQFF
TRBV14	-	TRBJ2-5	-	TGTGCCAGCAGCCAAGACCACAGGGCCGAGACCCAGTACTTC	CASSQDHRAETQYF
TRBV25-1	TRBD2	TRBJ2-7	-	TGTGCCAGCAGTGAGACCGGGACTACCTACGAGCAGTACTTC	CASSETGTTYEQYF
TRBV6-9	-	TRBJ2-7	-	TGTGCCAGCCCACTACCAGGAGAAGTCATCGCCTACGAGCAGTACTTC	CASPLPGEVIAYEQYF
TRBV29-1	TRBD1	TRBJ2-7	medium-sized	TGCAGCGCCCTGAGGGGGACAGCCTTGGACGAGCAGTACTTC	CSALRGTALDEQYF
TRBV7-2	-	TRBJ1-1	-	TGTGCCAGCAGCTTAAGTATTGGAGGGGACACTGAAGCTTTCTTT	CASSLSIGGDTEAFF
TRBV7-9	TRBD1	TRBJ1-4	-	TGTGCCAGCAGCTTAGGAGGGACAGGGGAAACTAATGAAAAACTGTTTTTT	CASSLGGTGETNEKLFF
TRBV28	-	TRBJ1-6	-	TGTGCCAGCAGTTTACCGGCCTCCTATAATTCACCCCTCCACTTT	CASSLPASYNSPLHF
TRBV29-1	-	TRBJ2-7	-	TGCAGCGTTGAAGTTAGCGGCAACCCTGGCGAGCAGTACTTC	CSVEVSGNPGEQYF
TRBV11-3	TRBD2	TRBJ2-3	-	TGTGCCAGCAGCCGCACTAGCGCCGAAGGGGCGCAGTATTTT	CASSRTSAEGAQYF
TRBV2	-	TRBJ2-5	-	TGCGCCAGCAGTACAGGGATCCCCTACGGGCAGTACTTC	CASSTGIPYGQYF
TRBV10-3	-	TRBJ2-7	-	TGTGCCATCAGTGAGCTGGGAGAGCAGTACTTC	CAISELGEQYF
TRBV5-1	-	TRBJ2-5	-	TGCGCCAGCAGCTTCTCAGGACCCCAAGAGACCCAGTACTTC	CASSFSGPQETQYF
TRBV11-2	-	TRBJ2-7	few	TGTGCCAGCAGCTTAGATCCGGGGACCTACGAGCAGTACTTC	CASSLDPGTYEQYF
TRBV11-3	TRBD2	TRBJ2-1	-	TGTGCCAGCAGCTCCCGACTAGCGGGAGAGGGTGAGCAGTTCTTC	CASSSRLAGEGEQFF
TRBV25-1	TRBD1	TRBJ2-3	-	TGTGCCAGCAGCCTCCAGTCCGGGACAGGCTTCACAGATACGCAGTATTTT	CASSLQSGTGFTDTQYF
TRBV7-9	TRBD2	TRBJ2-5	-	TGTGCCAGCAGTCCCCGGGGGGGGGAGACCCAGTACTTC	CASSPRGGETQYF
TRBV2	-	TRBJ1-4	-	TGTGCCAGCAGGAACACAGGGAATGAAAAACTGTTTTTT	CASRNTGNEKLFF
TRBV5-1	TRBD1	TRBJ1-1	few	TGCGCCAGCAGCTTGAGGACAGGTGGGGACACTGAAGCTTTCTTT	CASSLRTGGDTEAFF
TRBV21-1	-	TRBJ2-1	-	TGTGCCAGCAGCGAAAGGGGGGGAGGGCCCCCCTACAATGAGCAGTTCTTC	CASSERGGGPPYNEQFF
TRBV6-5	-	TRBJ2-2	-	TGTGCCAGCAGCCCCCCCGGGGGCGGGGAGCTGTTTTTT	CASSPPGGGELFF
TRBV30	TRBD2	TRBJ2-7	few	TGTGCCTCCCGACTAGCGGGCTCCTACGAGCAGTACTTC	CASRLAGSYEQYF
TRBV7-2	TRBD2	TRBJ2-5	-	TGTGCCAGCAGCCCGACTAGCGGAAGCTACCAGTACTTC	CASSPTSGSYQYF
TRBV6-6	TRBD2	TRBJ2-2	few	TGTGCCAGCAGAACGACTAGCGGGGTCGGCACCGGGGAGCTGTTTTTT	CASRTTSGVGTGELFF
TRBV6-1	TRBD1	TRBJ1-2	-	TGTGCCAACCAGGGGGCGGGCTATGGCTACACCTTC	CANQGAGYGYTF
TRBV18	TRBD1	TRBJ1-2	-	TGTGCCAGCTCACCGGACAGGGCGTCTAACTATGGCTACACCTTC	CASSPDRASNYGYTF
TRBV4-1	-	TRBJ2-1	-	TGCGCCAGCAGCCAAGATCGGACCCAGGGCTGGGATGAGCAGTTCTTC	CASSQDRTQGWDEQFF
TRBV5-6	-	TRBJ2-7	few	TGTGCCAGCAGCTTGGCGGGAAGCTACGAGCAGTACTTC	CASSLAGSYEQYF
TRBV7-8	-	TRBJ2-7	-	TGTGCCAGCAGCTTAGCCCAGAGGGGGATGGAAACCTACGAGCAGTACTTC	CASSLAQRGMETYEQYF
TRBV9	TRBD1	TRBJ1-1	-	TGTGCCAGCAGCGTAGGAACCGGGACAGGGGGCACTGAAGCTTTCTTT	CASSVGTGTGGTEAFF
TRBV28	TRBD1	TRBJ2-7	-	TGTGCCAGCAGTCCGGCGGGACAGGAGTCGGGTGAGCAGTACTTC	CASSPAGQESGEQYF
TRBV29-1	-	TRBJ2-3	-	TGCAGCGTTGACAGGGGTAGCGGAGACCGTACAGATACGCAGTATTTT	CSVDRGSGDRTDTQYF
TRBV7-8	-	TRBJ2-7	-	TGTGCCAGCAGCTTGATGGGGGCCTCCTACGAGCAGTACTTC	CASSLMGASYEQYF
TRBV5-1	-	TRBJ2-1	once	TGCGCCAGCAGCTTTCGGGGGATAGACTACAATGAGCAGTTCTTC	CASSFRGIDYNEQFF
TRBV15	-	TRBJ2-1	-	TGTGCCACCAGCAGAGGGGTAGTATCAGCACATGAGCAGTTCTTC	CATSRGVVSAHEQFF